The T cell receptor (beta chain) under discussion was sequenced for a study of OX40 agonist ivuxolimab in advanced cancers. About the research overall: Dose-escalation patients had hepatocellular carcinoma, melanoma, renal cell or head and neck cancer. From about 23 to 85 years was the age range, with a mean of approximately 58 years, and about 83% were male.

The CDR3 loop spans 15 amino acids. Germline CDR1 and CDR2: MNHNY and SVGAGI (reference sequence). The ends lost 8 bases at V and 9 bases at J; junction bases unmatched: 10. Clones were sequenced by immunoSEQ multiplex PCR, and TCRdb holds only the in-frame ones, with some missing. This sample yields nearly 95,000 clones, of which roughly 94% are seen a single time; over 2.5% belongs to the top ten. Specimen: CD4+ or CD8+ T cells sorted from blood, collected in a trial of the OX40 agonist ivuxolimab. The V call is TRBV6-6, the J call TRBJ2-1, with 13 bases fitting TRBD2. The receptor was isolated from an adult with an advanced solid tumor such as melanoma, head and neck, liver or kidney cancer. The CDR3 DNA reads as TGTGCCAGCGAAATCCGGACTAGCGGGAGTGGTGAGCAGTTCTTC. It specifies CASEIRTSGSGEQFF.